The 23 T cell receptor beta chains below were found in one sample sequenced in a study of OX40 agonist ivuxolimab in advanced cancers. Repertoires were generated with immunoSEQ multiplex PCR, while TCRdb's copy carries only in-frame clones and drops some. Among 30,000 to 45,000 clones, 87% were seen once, and the ten largest hold less than 40%. Sequencing used CD4+ or CD8+ T cells sorted from blood, obtained in a trial of the OX40 agonist ivuxolimab. These receptors came from an adult with an advanced solid tumor such as melanoma, head and neck, liver or kidney cancer.

The chain employs TRBV4-1 and TRBJ1-4; the D is unclear. Trimming removed 3 bases from V and 6 bases from J, with 17 bases in between. The CDR3 sequence is 16 residues long. In germline, CDR1 is MGHRA, CDR2 YSYEKL. CDR3 region: CASSHAGPRAYEKLFF. CDR3 nucleotides: TGCGCCAGCAGCCATGCGGGCCCACGGGCCTATGAAAAACTGTTTTTT.

This clone was seen once. The chain has TRBV4-1 and TRBJ2-1; 8 bases match TRBD2. Germline V gene data show CDR1 as MGHRA and CDR2 as YSYEKL. The CDR3 runs 16 residues. Germline trimming cut 1 base from V and 2 bases from J; bases unmatched to any gene: 4. CDR3 protein: CASSQGPAGAYNEQFF. CDR3 DNA: TGCGCCAGCAGCCAAGGTCCAGCGGGAGCCTACAATGAGCAGTTCTTC.

This chain joins TRBV6-4 and TRBJ1-2; the match to TRBD1 covers 9 bases. V trimming: 10 bases; J trimming: 6 bases; junction bases outside the gene matches: 9. Germline CDR1 is MRHNA and CDR2 is SNTAGT. This CDR3 is built from 13 residues. CDR3 region: CATDRDRADGYTF. The CDR3 bases are TGTGCCACAGACCGGGACAGGGCGGATGGCTACACCTTC.

This clone is labeled large. This chain joins TRBV2 and TRBJ1-2; 9 bases line up with TRBD1. Germline CDR1 SNHLY, CDR2 FYNNEI. This CDR3 comprises 15 residues. J was trimmed by 4 bases and V by 5 bases; bases with no gene match: 8. Here the CDR3 reads CASSTQGAQSYGYTF. The CDR3 region has the DNA TGTGCCAGCAGTACACAGGGGGCGCAGAGCTATGGCTACACCTTC.

The J gene is TRBJ1-2, the V gene TRBV5-1; D unresolved. Germline lookup yields CDR1 SGHRS and CDR2 YFSETQ. CDR3 length: 15 residues. V was cut by 2 bases and J by 8 bases, with 19 bases left in between. The CDR3 DNA reads TGCGCCAGCAGCTTCACGGGAGACCGTCCGGCCGGCTACACCTTC. This encodes CASSFTGDRPAGYTF.

In this sample, this clone turned up a few times. J is TRBJ2-1 and V is TRBV30; 9 nucleotides align to TRBD2. This CDR3 region has 14 residues. Per germline, CDR1 GTSNPN and CDR2 SVGIG (reference sequence). With V trimmed by 1 base and J by 9 bases, 7 bases remained unmatched. The CDR3 is CAWSEVAGATEQFF. In DNA form, the CDR3 reads TGTGCCTGGAGTGAAGTAGCGGGAGCTACTGAGCAGTTCTTC.

The chain recombines TRBV7-2 with TRBJ1-2; a weak D match, TRBD1 (5 bases). With 6 bases removed from V and 3 bases from J, the gap between germline ends came to 14 bases. Germline values: CDR1 SGHTA, CDR2 FQGNSA. This CDR3 comprises 14 residues. The CDR3 is CASRPGGVDYGYTF. Written as DNA, the CDR3 is TGTGCCAGCAGACCGGGGGGAGTTGACTATGGCTACACCTTC.

The V call is TRBV4-1, the J call TRBJ2-3, with D perhaps matching TRBD1 or TRBD2 (5 bases each). The CDR3 has 17 amino acids. Between the trimmed V and J ends, which lost 6 bases and 0 bases, there was a span of 19 bases. Germline V gene data show CDR1 as MGHRA and CDR2 as YSYEKL. The CDR3 protein is CASRGGEGLPSTDTQYF. The CDR3 DNA is TGCGCCAGCAGGGGTGGCGAGGGGCTTCCAAGCACAGATACGCAGTATTTT.

The rearrangement joins TRBV6-1 to TRBJ2-3; 12 nucleotides agree with TRBD2. Germline loops: CDR1 MNHNS, CDR2 SASEGT. Trimming removed 2 bases from V and 4 bases from J; junction bases left unmatched: 1. This CDR3 contains 15 residues. CDR3 DNA: TGTGCCAGCAGTGAACTAGCGGGAGGGCCAGATACGCAGTATTTT. Translated: CASSELAGGPDTQYF.

The chain uses TRBV6-5 and TRBJ2-2; D may be TRBD1 (6 bases). Germline V gives CDR1 MNHEY, CDR2 SVGAGI. Between the trimmed V and J ends, which lost 4 bases and 1 base, there was a span of 7 bases. This CDR3 has 14 residues. Here the CDR3 DNA reads TGTGCCAGCAGTTGGGGGCAGAACACCGGGGAGCTGTTTTTT. Residues: CASSWGQNTGELFF.

The V gene is TRBV19, the J gene TRBJ2-5; D unresolved. CDR1 and CDR2 from the germline V gene are LNHDA and SQIVND (reference sequence). Trimming removed 4 bases from V and 4 bases from J, with 7 bases in between. The length of the CDR3 is 12 residues. CDR3 sequence: CASSTGGETQYF. The CDR3 coding sequence is TGTGCCAGTAGTACCGGCGGAGAGACCCAGTACTTC. Together with reference TRBV19 and TRBJ2-5, the CDR3 gives the full variable domain: DGGITQSPKYLFRKEGQNVTLSCEQNLNHDAMYWYRQDPGQGLRLIYYSQIVNDFQKGDIAEGYSVSREKKESFPLTVTSAQKNPTAFYLCASSTGGETQYFGPGTRLLVL.

The V gene is TRBV2, the J gene TRBJ2-2; TRBD1 matches 9 bases. With V trimmed by 0 bases and J by 7 bases, 6 bases remained unmatched. Germline V gene data show CDR1 as SNHLY and CDR2 as FYNNEI. This CDR3 has 16 residues. The CDR3 loop is CASSEARTGVDGELFF. CDR3 nucleotides: TGTGCCAGCAGTGAAGCGCGGACAGGGGTAGACGGGGAGCTGTTTTTT.

V usage is TRBV18 and J usage is TRBJ2-5, with TRBD1 matching 10 bases. Trimming cost V 8 bases and J 5 bases; bases outside gene matches: 5. CDR3 length: 13 amino acids. Germline V gene sequence: CDR1 KGHSH, CDR2 LQKENI. CDR3 bases: TGTGCCAGCCAGGGACAGGGGATGGAGACCCAGTACTTC. Residues: CASQGQGMETQYF.

The genes are TRBV27 and TRBJ1-5; 8 bases fit TRBD1. Germline CDR1 reads MNHEY; CDR2 reads SMNVEV (reference sequence). V lost 7 bases, J lost 7 bases, and 12 bases stayed unmatched. The CDR3 length is 15 residues. Written as DNA, the CDR3 is TGTGCCAGCAAAGCAGGGGGCGAGTCTAAGCAGCCCCAGCATTTT. Translation gives CASKAGGESKQPQHF.

This clone has a single count. V is TRBV2 and J is TRBJ2-5; 7 bases are shared with TRBD2. From germline, CDR1 is SNHLY and CDR2 FYNNEI. J lost 5 bases, V lost 2 bases, and 5 bases had no gene match. The CDR3 sequence is 14 residues long. The CDR3 nucleotides are TGTGCCAGCAGTGAACTGTGGGGAGGGGAGACCCAGTACTTC. It codes for CASSELWGGETQYF.

The J gene is TRBJ1-5, the V gene TRBV30; tentative D call: TRBD1 (5 bases). Trimming left V 4 bases short and J 6 bases short, with 13 bases between. Germline V lookup: CDR1 GTSNPN, CDR2 SVGIG (reference sequence). CDR3 length: 13 amino acids. The CDR3 protein is CAWNPGSSQPQHF. As DNA, the CDR3 is TGTGCCTGGAATCCAGGGTCTAGTCAGCCCCAGCATTTT.

The gene calls are TRBV9 and TRBJ2-3, with unresolved D. Trimming removed 0 bases at V and 5 bases at J, with 4 bases between. Per germline, CDR1 SGDLS and CDR2 YYNGEE. The CDR3 spans 12 residues. The CDR3: CASSVEGDTQYF. The CDR3, as DNA: TGTGCCAGCAGCGTAGAAGGAGATACGCAGTATTTT.

This clone was counted only a few times. V is TRBV5-4 and J is TRBJ2-1; 8 nucleotides match TRBD2. CDR1 and CDR2 from the germline V gene are SGHNT and YYREEE (reference sequence). Trimming at V came to 6 bases and at J to 4 bases, leaving 9 bases not matched to a gene. The CDR3 runs to 15 residues. The CDR3 DNA sequence: TGTGCCAGCACCCCCGAGACTAGCGTGTACAATGAGCAGTTCTTC. It is translated as CASTPETSVYNEQFF.

The CDR3 DNA sequence: TGTGCCAGCAGCCCTTCCTACAATGAGCAGTTCTTC. This gives the protein CASSPSYNEQFF. The rearrangement uses TRBV6-6 and TRBJ2-1; D not certain. This CDR3 comprises 12 residues. V shed 6 bases and J shed 1 base, with 4 bases lying between them. The germline V gene encodes CDR1 MNHNY and CDR2 SVGAGI (reference sequence).

The chain joins TRBV6-5 to TRBJ2-3; TRBD1 or TRBD2 may be the D gene (5 bases each). This CDR3 comprises 12 residues. Per the germline V gene, CDR1 is MNHEY and CDR2 is SVGAGI. V lost 6 bases to trimming and J lost 8 bases, with 12 bases between them. The CDR3 reads CASRERGTTQYF. The CDR3 DNA sequence: TGTGCCAGCAGGGAAAGAGGGACTACGCAGTATTTT.

V usage is TRBV2 and J usage is TRBJ2-5; the D gene is possibly TRBD2 (6 bases). The J call may be incorrect, as the DNA end agrees better with TRBJ2-7. Germline V CDR1 and CDR2: SNHLY, FYNNEI. The length of the CDR3 is 17 residues. CDR3 sequence reads: CASRGGGRQYGSYEQYF. The DNA of the CDR3 is TGTGCCAGCAGGGGAGGAGGACGACAGTACGGATCCTACGAGCAGTACTTC.

This chain connects TRBV5-1 to TRBJ1-1; D gene ambiguous. The V end was cut by 2 bases, the J end by 7 bases, with 12 bases between. This CDR3 contains 13 residues. Per germline, CDR1 SGHRS and CDR2 YFSETQ. The CDR3: CASSFGLGGEAFF. CDR3 DNA sequence: TGCGCCAGCAGCTTTGGGTTGGGTGGTGAAGCTTTCTTT. The full variable domain, completed using reference TRBV5-1 and TRBJ1-1, is KAGVTQTPRYLIKTRGQQVTLSCSPISGHRSVSWYQQTPGQGLQFLFEYFSETQRNKGNFPGRFSGRQFSNSRSEMNVSTLELGDSALYLCASSFGLGGEAFFGQGTRLTVV.

V gene TRBV9 combines with J gene TRBJ2-6; D is unclear. Germline V gene lookup returns CDR1 SGDLS and CDR2 YYNGEE. The CDR3 is made up of 17 amino acids. The ends were cut back, 4 bases at V and 0 bases at J, with 14 bases in the middle. In nucleotides, the CDR3 is TGTGCCAGCAGCAAACCCGACGAATACTCTGGGGCCAACGTCCTGACTTTC. Its protein is CASSKPDEYSGANVLTF.